This T cell receptor beta chain was found in a study of T-cell reconstitution after alpha-beta-depleted transplantation in children. Whole-study results and caveats: Some patients' high day-60 TCRbeta diversity was traced to surviving recipient T cells and thymic progenitors. There were reportedly several hundred expanded graft clones from which alpha-beta T cells came about two months after transplant. Hyperexpanded clones declined; after one year, newly produced T cells mostly supplied diversity.

Molecular barcoding with unique molecular identifiers was used for the TCRbeta library. TCRdb fed the PCR reads into MiXCR, producing one record per CDR3 protein. The sample contains roughly 200,000 distinct CDR3 sequences, roughly 10% of which appear only once. The CDR3 runs 17 residues. CDR1 is LNHDA, CDR2 SQIVND, per germline (reference sequence). V lost 5 bases and J lost 0; bases outside the gene matches: 7. The sample holds many counts of this clonotype. As yet, its antigen is unknown. This TCR was sampled from a child under two years old with acute myeloid leukemia, due to receive a stem cell transplant. The source material was PBMCs, sampled before TCRalphabeta/CD19-depleted stem cell transplant. The chain uses TRBV19 and TRBJ2-5; the match to TRBD2 covers 12 bases. Here the CDR3 reads CASSDTSGGLHQETQYF. DNA for the CDR3: TGTGCCAGTAGTGACACTAGCGGGGGGCTTCACCAAGAGACCCAGTACTTC.